The rows below give T cell receptor beta chains drawn from one sample of a study of cytomegalovirus exposure and HLA in healthy donors. Assay: immunoSEQ multiplex PCR; the TCRdb copy retains only in-frame clones and omits some. The table records 200,000 or so clones, under 90% of them present only once. What was sequenced was PBMCs. The source is a boy between 2 and 15 years old in good health and CMV-seronegative. Both conserved end residues are part of each CDR3. D genes are given only for firm matches. Size values are once, few and many counts, or a class for expanded clones, and some rows have none.

clone size	V gene	J gene	D gene	CDR3 protein	CDR3 DNA
NA	TRBV6-1	TRBJ1-2	NA	CASRASGGNYGYTF	TGTGCCAGCAGAGCCTCCGGAGGAAACTATGGCTACACCTTC
once	TRBV5-6	TRBJ1-5	TRBD1	CASSATGGQPQHF	TGTGCCAGCAGCGCGACAGGGGGTCAGCCCCAGCATTTT
once	TRBV7-9	TRBJ2-3	TRBD2	CASSASGGTDTQYF	TGTGCCAGCAGCGCCAGCGGGGGCACAGATACGCAGTATTTT
NA	TRBV7-2	TRBJ2-7	NA	CASSLEPQRYYEQYF	TGTGCCAGCAGCCTAGAACCCCAGCGCTACTACGAGCAGTACTTC
NA	TRBV7-9	TRBJ2-5	NA	CASGFTGETQYF	TGTGCCAGCGGCTTTACGGGGGAGACCCAGTACTTC
NA	TRBV4-3	TRBJ1-2	NA	CASSQDRVGNGDGYTF	TGCGCCAGCAGCCAAGATAGAGTCGGTAATGGTGATGGCTACACCTTC
NA	TRBV14	TRBJ1-1	NA	CASSQEGRVNTEAFF	TGTGCCAGCAGCCAAGAGGGCAGAGTGAACACTGAAGCTTTCTTT
NA	TRBV4-3	TRBJ2-3	TRBD2	CASSQAPASGGAADTQYF	TGCGCCAGCAGCCAAGCTCCGGCTAGCGGGGGGGCTGCAGATACGCAGTATTTT
NA	TRBV2	TRBJ2-5	TRBD2	CASRGLAKKTQYF	TGTGCCAGCAGAGGACTAGCGAAAAAGACCCAGTACTTC
NA	TRBV6-5	TRBJ1-2	NA	CASSYRAAGYGYTF	TGTGCCAGCAGTTACAGGGCCGCGGGCTATGGCTACACCTTC
NA	TRBV10-3	TRBJ2-7	NA	CAISGSGQNEQYF	TGTGCCATCAGTGGGTCGGGGCAGAACGAGCAGTACTTC
NA	TRBV9	TRBJ2-3	NA	CASSPQFGTDTQYF	TGTGCCAGCAGCCCCCAGTTTGGCACAGATACGCAGTATTTT
NA	TRBV30	TRBJ1-2	TRBD1	CAWRAQGAVGYTF	TGTGCCTGGAGAGCACAGGGGGCGGTTGGCTACACCTTC
few	TRBV18	TRBJ2-4	NA	CASSPRGPDALAKNIQYF	TGTGCCAGCTCACCACGTGGGCCCGATGCATTAGCCAAAAACATTCAGTACTTC
NA	TRBV27	TRBJ1-6	TRBD1	CASSKDRGNSPLHF	TGTGCCAGCAGCAAGGACAGGGGGAATTCACCCCTCCACTTT